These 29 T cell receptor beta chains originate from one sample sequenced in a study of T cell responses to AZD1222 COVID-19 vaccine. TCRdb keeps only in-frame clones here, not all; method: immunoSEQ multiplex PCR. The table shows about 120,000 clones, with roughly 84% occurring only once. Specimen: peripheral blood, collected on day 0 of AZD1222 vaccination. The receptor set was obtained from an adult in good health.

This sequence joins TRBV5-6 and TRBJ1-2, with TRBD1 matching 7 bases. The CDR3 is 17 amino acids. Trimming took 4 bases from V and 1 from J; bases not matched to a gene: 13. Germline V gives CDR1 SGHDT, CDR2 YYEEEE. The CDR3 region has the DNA TGTGCCAGCAGCCCCGGGGGGGGACAGCAAATTAACTATGGCTACACCTTC. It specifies CASSPGGGQQINYGYTF.

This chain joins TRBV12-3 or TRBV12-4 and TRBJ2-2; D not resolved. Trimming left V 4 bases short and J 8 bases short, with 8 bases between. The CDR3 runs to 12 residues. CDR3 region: CASSWTFGELFF. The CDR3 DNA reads TGTGCCAGCAGTTGGACCTTTGGGGAGCTGTTTTTT.

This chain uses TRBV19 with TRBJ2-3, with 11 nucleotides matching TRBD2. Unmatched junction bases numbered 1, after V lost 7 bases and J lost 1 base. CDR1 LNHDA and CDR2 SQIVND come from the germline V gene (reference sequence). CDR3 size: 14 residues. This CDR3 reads CASNSGGGTDTQYF. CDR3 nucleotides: TGTGCCAGTAATAGCGGGGGGGGCACAGATACGCAGTATTTT.

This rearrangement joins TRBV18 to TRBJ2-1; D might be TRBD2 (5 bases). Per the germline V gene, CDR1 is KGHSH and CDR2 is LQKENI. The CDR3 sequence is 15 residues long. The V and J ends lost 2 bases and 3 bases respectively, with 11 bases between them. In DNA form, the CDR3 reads TGTGCCAGCTCACCAAGCGCGGGCCACTACAATGAGCAGTTCTTC. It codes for CASSPSAGHYNEQFF.

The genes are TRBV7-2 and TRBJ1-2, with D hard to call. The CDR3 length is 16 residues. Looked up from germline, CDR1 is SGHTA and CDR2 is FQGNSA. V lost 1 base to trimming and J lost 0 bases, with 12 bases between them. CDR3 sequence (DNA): TGTGCCAGCAGCTTAGAGCGCCGTGCAGCTAACTATGGCTACACCTTC. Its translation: CASSLERRAANYGYTF.

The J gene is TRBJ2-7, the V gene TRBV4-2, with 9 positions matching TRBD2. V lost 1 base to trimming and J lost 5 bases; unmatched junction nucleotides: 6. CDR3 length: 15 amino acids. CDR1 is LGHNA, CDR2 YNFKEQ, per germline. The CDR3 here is CASSQVGTSYHEQYF. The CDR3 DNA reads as TGTGCCAGCAGCCAAGTCGGGACTAGCTACCACGAGCAGTACTTC.

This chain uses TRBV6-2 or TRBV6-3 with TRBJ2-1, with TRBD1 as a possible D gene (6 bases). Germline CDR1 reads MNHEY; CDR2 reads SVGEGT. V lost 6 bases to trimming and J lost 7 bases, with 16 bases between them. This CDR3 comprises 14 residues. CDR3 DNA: TGTGCCAGCAGCCAAATACAGGGCAGGAATGAGCAGTTCTTC. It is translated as CASSQIQGRNEQFF.

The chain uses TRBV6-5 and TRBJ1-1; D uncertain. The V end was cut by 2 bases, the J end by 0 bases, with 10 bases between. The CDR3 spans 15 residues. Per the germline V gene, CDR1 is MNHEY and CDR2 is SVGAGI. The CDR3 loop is CASSYGRTMNTEAFF. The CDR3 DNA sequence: TGTGCCAGCAGTTACGGGAGAACCATGAACACTGAAGCTTTCTTT.

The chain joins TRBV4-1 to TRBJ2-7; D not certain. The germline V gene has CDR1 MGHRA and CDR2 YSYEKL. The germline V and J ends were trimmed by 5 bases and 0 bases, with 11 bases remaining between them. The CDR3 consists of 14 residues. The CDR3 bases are TGCGCCAGCAGCTCTCGGACCTTCTCCTACGAGCAGTACTTC. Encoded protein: CASSSRTFSYEQYF.

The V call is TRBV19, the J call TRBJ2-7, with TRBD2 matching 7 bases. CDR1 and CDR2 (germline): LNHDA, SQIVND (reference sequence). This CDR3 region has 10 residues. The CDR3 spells CCGSSYEQYF. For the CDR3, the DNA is TGTTGCGGGAGCTCCTACGAGCAGTACTTC.

The CDR3 here is CASSRTQGLGNTEAFF. The DNA for the CDR3 is TGTGCCAGCTCTCGCACACAGGGCTTGGGGAACACTGAAGCTTTCTTT. The V gene is TRBV18, the J gene TRBJ1-1; tentatively, D is TRBD1 (6 bases). Trimming took off 6 bases at V and 1 base at J, with 18 bases between the two ends. The germline V gene encodes CDR1 KGHSH and CDR2 LQKENI. There are 16 residues in the CDR3.

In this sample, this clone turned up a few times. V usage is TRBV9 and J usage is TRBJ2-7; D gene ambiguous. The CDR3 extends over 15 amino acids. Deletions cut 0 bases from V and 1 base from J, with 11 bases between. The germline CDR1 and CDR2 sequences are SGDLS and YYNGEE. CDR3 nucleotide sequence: TGTGCCAGCAGCGTAGAGGCGAGTTTTTCCTACGAGCAGTACTTC. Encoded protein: CASSVEASFSYEQYF.

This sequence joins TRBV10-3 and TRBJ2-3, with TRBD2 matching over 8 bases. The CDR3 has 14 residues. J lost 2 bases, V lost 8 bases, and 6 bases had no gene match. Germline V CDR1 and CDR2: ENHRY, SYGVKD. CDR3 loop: CAIRRGADTDTQYF. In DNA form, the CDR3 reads TGTGCCATCCGGCGGGGGGCGGACACAGATACGCAGTATTTT.

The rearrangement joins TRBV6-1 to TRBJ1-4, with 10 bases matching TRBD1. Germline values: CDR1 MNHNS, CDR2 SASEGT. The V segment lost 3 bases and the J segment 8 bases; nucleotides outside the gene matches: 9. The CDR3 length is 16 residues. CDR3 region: CASSDERQGAREKLFF. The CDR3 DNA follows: TGTGCCAGCAGTGATGAACGACAGGGGGCGAGGGAAAAACTGTTTTTT.

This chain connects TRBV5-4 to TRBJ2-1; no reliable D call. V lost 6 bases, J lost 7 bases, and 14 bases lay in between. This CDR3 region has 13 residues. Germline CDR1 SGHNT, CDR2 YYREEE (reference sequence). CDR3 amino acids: CASTGSVRNEQFF. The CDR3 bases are TGTGCCAGCACTGGCAGCGTCCGGAATGAGCAGTTCTTC.

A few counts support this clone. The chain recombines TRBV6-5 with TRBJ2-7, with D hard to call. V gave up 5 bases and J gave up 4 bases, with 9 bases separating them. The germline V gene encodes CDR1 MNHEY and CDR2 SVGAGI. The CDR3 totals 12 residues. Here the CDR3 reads CASSPQVYEQYF. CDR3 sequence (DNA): TGTGCCAGCAGTCCCCAAGTTTACGAGCAGTACTTC.

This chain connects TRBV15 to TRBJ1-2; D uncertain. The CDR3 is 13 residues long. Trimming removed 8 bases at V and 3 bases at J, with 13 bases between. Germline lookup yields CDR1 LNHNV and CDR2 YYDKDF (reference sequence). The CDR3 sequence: CATRESSYYGYTF. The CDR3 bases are TGTGCCACCCGGGAATCGTCCTACTATGGCTACACCTTC. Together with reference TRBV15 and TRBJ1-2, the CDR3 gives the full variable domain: DAMVIQNPRYQVTQFGKPVTLSCSQTLNHNVMYWYQQKSSQAPKLLFHYYDKDFNNEADTPDNFQSRRPNTSFCFLDIRSPGLGDTAMYLCATRESSYYGYTFGSGTRLTVV.

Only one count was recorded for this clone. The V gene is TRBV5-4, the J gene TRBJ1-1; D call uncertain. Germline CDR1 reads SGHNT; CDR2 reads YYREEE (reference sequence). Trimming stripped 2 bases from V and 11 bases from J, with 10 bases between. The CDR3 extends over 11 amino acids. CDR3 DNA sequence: TGTGCCAGCAGCTTCAGTGGGGTTGCTTTCTTT. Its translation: CASSFSGVAFF.

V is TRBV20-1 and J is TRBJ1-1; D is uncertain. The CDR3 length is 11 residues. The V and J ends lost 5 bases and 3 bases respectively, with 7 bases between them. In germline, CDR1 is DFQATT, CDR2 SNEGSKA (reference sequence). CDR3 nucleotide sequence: TGCAGTGCTCTCAGTTACACTGAAGCTTTCTTT. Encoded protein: CSALSYTEAFF.

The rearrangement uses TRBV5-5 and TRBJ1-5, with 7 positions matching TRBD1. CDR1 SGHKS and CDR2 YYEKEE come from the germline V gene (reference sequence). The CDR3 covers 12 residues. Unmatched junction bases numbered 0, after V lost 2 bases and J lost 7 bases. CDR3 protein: CASSFRGQPQHF. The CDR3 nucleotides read TGTGCCAGCAGCTTCAGGGGGCAGCCCCAGCATTTT.

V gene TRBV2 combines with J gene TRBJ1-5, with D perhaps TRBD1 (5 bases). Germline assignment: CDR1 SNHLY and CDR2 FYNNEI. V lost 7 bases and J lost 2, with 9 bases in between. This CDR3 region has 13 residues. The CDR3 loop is CASNKGGNQPQHF. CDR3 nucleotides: TGTGCCAGCAACAAAGGGGGCAATCAGCCCCAGCATTTT.

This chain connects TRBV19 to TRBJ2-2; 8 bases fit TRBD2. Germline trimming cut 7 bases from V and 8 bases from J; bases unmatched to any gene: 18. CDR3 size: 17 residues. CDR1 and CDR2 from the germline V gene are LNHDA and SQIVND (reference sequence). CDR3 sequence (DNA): TGTGCCAGTACCGCCGGGGGGGGCAACGCCGGCACGGGGGAGCTGTTTTTT. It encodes CASTAGGGNAGTGELFF.

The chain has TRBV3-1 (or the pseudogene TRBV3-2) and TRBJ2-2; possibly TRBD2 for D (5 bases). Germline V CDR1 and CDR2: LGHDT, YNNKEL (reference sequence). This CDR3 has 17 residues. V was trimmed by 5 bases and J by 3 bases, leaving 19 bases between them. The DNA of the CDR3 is TGTGCCAGCAGCTACACCCCCCGACGCGGGTACACCGGGGAGCTGTTTTTT. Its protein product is CASSYTPRRGYTGELFF.

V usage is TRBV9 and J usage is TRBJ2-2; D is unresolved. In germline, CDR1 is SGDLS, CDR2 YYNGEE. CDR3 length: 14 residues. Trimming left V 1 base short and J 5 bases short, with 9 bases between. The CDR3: CASSVSVATGELFF. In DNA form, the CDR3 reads TGTGCCAGCAGCGTATCGGTAGCTACCGGGGAGCTGTTTTTT.

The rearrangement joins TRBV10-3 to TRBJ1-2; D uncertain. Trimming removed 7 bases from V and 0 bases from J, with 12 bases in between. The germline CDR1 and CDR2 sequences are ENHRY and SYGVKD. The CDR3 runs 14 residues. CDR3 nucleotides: TGTGCCATCACCTCAGGACTGACTAACTATGGCTACACCTTC. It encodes CAITSGLTNYGYTF.

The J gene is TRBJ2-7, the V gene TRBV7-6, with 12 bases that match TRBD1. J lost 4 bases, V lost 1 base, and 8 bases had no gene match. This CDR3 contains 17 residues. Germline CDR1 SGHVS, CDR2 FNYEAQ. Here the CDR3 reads CASSLVSGTGGEYEQYF. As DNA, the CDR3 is TGTGCCAGCAGCTTAGTATCGGGGACAGGGGGCGAGTACGAGCAGTACTTC.

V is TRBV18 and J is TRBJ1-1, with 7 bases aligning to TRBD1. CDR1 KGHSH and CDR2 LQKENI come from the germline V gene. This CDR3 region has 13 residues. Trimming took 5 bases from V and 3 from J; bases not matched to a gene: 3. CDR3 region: CASSVDRDTEAFF. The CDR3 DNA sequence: TGTGCCAGCTCAGTCGACAGGGACACTGAAGCTTTCTTT.

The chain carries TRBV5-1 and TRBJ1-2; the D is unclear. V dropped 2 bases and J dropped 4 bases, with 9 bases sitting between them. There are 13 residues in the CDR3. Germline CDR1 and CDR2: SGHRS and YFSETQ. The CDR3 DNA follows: TGCGCCAGCAGCTTCGAACAGCTCTATGGCTACACCTTC. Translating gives CASSFEQLYGYTF.

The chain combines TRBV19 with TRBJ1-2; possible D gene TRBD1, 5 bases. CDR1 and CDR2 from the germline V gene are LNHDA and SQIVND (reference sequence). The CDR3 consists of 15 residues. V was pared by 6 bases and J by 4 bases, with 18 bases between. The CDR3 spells CASSPGPRTGYGYTF. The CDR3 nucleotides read TGTGCCAGTAGCCCGGGACCCAGGACTGGCTATGGCTACACCTTC.